The sequence of this T cell receptor beta chain was determined in a study of T cells after yellow fever vaccination (dated by TCRdb to about 2019). Background for the entire study: The SMART-Seq v4 Ultra Low Input RNA kit was used to prepare libraries from fractions with low cell numbers. To follow T-cell clones before and after both primary and booster YFV17D yellow fever vaccination, bulk TCR alpha and beta repertoires underwent longitudinal sequencing. Two healthy male donors, one aged 18 to 30 and one aged 30 to 40 years, made up the cohort. Bulk PBMC replicates and cell subsets were isolated from blood drawn at multiple timepoints before and after both primary and secondary immunization. The study at large found these results: Computational filtering was needed because FACS-sorted repertoires could contain abundant contaminating clonotypes from the bulk population. A small share of clonotypes occurred in both CD4 and CD8 compartments, likely arising from convergent recombination. Most clones expanded after primary vaccination (approximately 96% of CD4 and approximately 90% of CD8) were re-detected after the booster, suggesting that broad memory maintenance occurred. The secondary T-cell response was found to be weaker but faster than the primary response, with a peak reached on day 5 rather than on day 15. Only a couple of donors were included in the study, so the extent to which the findings can be generalized is limited.

This clonotype has ten or more counts. Its antigen remains unidentified. Base qualities are missing; no much larger clone stands one base away. The instrument was an Illumina NovaSeq 6000. TCR cDNA was synthesized by 5'RACE template switching, through which a universal primer site and unique molecular identifiers were introduced. Priming of cDNA synthesis was performed from both the TCR alpha and TCR beta constant segments. Library amplification used two PCR steps, and the second PCR step added sample barcodes and sequencing adapters. Sequencing of libraries was performed on Illumina HiSeq 2500 (2x100 bp) or NovaSeq (2x150 bp). The original pipeline was this. Demultiplexing of reads and collapsing into UMI consensus sequences were performed with MIGEC, and V(D)J alignment was carried out with MiXCR. Vaccine-responding clonotypes were identified with edgeR using replicate PBMC samples, with FDR below 0.01 and a log2 fold change above 5 up to day 15 being required. CD4 or CD8 identity was assigned to each bulk clonotype according to whether the clonotype was present at higher abundance in the sequenced CD4 repertoire or the sequenced CD8 repertoire. TCRdb trimmed public reads at Q25 via fastp, called clones via MiXCR and kept in-frame beta chains. A single entry per CDR3 protein holds the most common genes and DNA from its merged rows. The V and J calls, along with clone size, are taken from TCRdb and not from the paper's own processing. For this sample the table gives roughly 340,000 distinct CDR3 sequences, of which roughly 4.3% were detected only once. The ten largest clones add up to less than 25% of the sample.

Reading the label with the study, this specimen's treatment or condition is: live attenuated yellow fever vaccine strain. At each blood-draw timepoint, two biological replicates of bulk PBMCs were collected. A standard Ficoll-Paque protocol was used to isolate PBMCs from peripheral blood. RNA was extracted with TriZol from bulk PBMCs, CD4 and CD8 fractions, and dextramer-positive and dextramer-negative fractions. The CDR3 measures 16 amino acids from cysteine to phenylalanine. The read is trimmed to its CDR3 DNA, 48 bases read in frame from base 1. Taken from the germline V gene, the CDR1 and CDR2 loops are SGHRS and YFSETQ. The junction carries 13 bases between V and J, which are trimmed by 0 bases and 3 bases respectively.

Sequences were derived from PBMCs, sampled 5 days after the yellow fever booster vaccination. This receptor was identified in a man younger than 35 who received the YFV17D yellow fever vaccine. The chain joins TRBV5-1 to TRBJ2-1; the D gene assignment is perhaps TRBD1 or TRBD2, with each matching 5 bases. The CDR3 reads CASSLAGRGDYNEQFF. The DNA reads TGCGCCAGCAGCTTGGCCGGAAGGGGAGACTACAATGAGCAGTTCTTC.